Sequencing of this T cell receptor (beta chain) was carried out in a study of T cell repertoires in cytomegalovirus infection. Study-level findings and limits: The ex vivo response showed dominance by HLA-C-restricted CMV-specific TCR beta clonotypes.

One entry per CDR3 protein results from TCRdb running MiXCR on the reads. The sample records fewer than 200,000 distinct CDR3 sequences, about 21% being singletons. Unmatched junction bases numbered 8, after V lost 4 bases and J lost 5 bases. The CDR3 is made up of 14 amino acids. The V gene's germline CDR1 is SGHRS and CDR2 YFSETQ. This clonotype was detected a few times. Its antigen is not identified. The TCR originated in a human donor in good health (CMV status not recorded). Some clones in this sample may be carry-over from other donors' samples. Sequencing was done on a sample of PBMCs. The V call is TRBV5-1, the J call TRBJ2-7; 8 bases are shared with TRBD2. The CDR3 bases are TGCGCCAGCAGCGGGGAGCGGGGGCAGAACGAGCAGTACTTC. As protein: CASSGERGQNEQYF.